This T cell receptor (beta chain) was obtained from a study of T cell changes during pregnancy in multiple sclerosis. Losses at the gene ends were 6 bases for V and 5 bases for J; bases not matched to a gene: 3. This CDR3 is built from 12 residues. Germline assignment: CDR1 SQVTM and CDR2 ANQGSEA. Sequencing was performed with immunoSEQ multiplex PCR; in TCRdb, only in-frame clones are kept and a portion is missing. The sample lists tens of thousands of clones; under 95% were seen once. The chain has TRBV29-1 and TRBJ2-7; TRBD1 matches 11 bases. The input for sequencing was peripheral blood, taken in the second trimester of pregnancy. This TCR was sampled from a female donor in good health, enrolled as a control in a pregnancy study. CDR3 DNA sequence: TGCAGCGTAGGACAGGGGGCGGACGAGCAGTACTTC. Protein sequence: CSVGQGADEQYF.